The 21 T cell receptor beta chains reported below all come from one sample, sequenced in a study of blood T cell repertoires in COVID-19. Clones were sequenced by immunoSEQ multiplex PCR, and TCRdb holds only the in-frame ones, with some missing. The table shows roughly 250,000 clones, with 86% occurring only once. Sequencing used peripheral blood. Source of these receptors: a man aged 35 to 55 who had recovered from COVID-19.

The genes are TRBV29-1 and TRBJ1-2; tentatively, D is TRBD1 (6 bases). Per the germline V gene, CDR1 is SQVTM and CDR2 is ANQGSEA. This CDR3 has 11 amino acids. The V end lost 7 bases, the J end lost 6 bases, and 12 bases lay between the germline ends. As DNA, the CDR3 is TGCAGCGCAATGGACAGAAATGGCTACACCTTC. It specifies CSAMDRNGYTF.

Points on this clone: One junction end disagrees with the germline gene, perhaps due to a read error. This chain connects TRBV6-5 to TRBJ2-7, with TRBD2 as a possible D gene (5 bases). CDR1 and CDR2 (germline): MNHEY, SVGAGI. CDR3 size: 12 residues. In DNA, the CDR3 is TGTGCCAGCAGTCCCGGGTGGACTGTTCATACTTTC. Its protein product is CASSPGWTVHTF.

The chain uses TRBV5-5 and TRBJ2-2; 12 bases line up with TRBD1. With 2 bases clipped from V and 3 bases from J, the junction kept 11 bases outside the gene matches. The V gene's germline CDR1 is SGHKS and CDR2 YYEKEE (reference sequence). The CDR3 contains 19 residues. CDR3 DNA: TGTGCCAGCAGCTTAGCCCCCGGGACAGGGGGCGGTTACACCGGGGAGCTGTTTTTT. It codes for CASSLAPGTGGGYTGELFF. The whole variable domain, filled in from reference TRBV5-5 and TRBJ2-2, reads DAGVTQSPTHLIKTRGQQVTLRCSPISGHKSVSWYQQVLGQGPQFIFQYYEKEERGRGNFPDRFSARQFPNYSSELNVNALLLGDSALYLCASSLAPGTGGGYTGELFFGEGSRLTVL.

The chain couples TRBV11-3 to TRBJ1-1, with D uncertain. V lost 4 bases, J lost 1 base, and 7 bases lay in between. Germline CDR1 reads SGHNT; CDR2 reads YENEEA. The CDR3 has 13 amino acids. The CDR3 DNA is TGTGCCAGCAGCTCTAGAGCGAACACTGAAGCTTTCTTT. Its protein product is CASSSRANTEAFF.

A few counts support this clone. This chain connects TRBV11-2 to TRBJ1-2; D is possibly TRBD1 (5 bases). This CDR3 has 17 amino acids. Per germline, CDR1 SGHAT and CDR2 FQNNGV. Trimming cost V 2 bases and J 4 bases, with 20 bases left between them. The CDR3 region has the DNA TGTGCCAGCAGCTTAAATGGGGTTTCAGGACACCTCTATGGCTACACCTTC. It yields the protein CASSLNGVSGHLYGYTF.

This clone appeared a single time. The chain couples TRBV6-2 or TRBV6-3 to TRBJ2-7; TRBD2 matches 11 bases. Germline values: CDR1 MNHEY, CDR2 SVGEGT. Unmatched junction bases numbered 11, after V lost 5 bases and J lost 2 bases. CDR3 size: 17 residues. The CDR3 loop is CASSDASGLAGPYEQYF. CDR3 coding DNA: TGTGCCAGCAGTGACGCCTCCGGACTAGCGGGCCCCTACGAGCAGTACTTC.

The chain recombines TRBV7-2 with TRBJ1-2, with TRBD1 matching over 8 bases. After removal of 2 bases from V and 0 bases from J, the junction contained 11 bases not matched to a gene. From germline, CDR1 is SGHTA and CDR2 FQGNSA. The CDR3 totals 18 residues. DNA for the CDR3: TGTGCCAGCAGCTTAAGGCTGGGGAGACAGGGGTCTAACTATGGCTACACCTTC. It codes for CASSLRLGRQGSNYGYTF.

J is TRBJ1-4 and V is TRBV6-5; tentative D call: TRBD1 (6 bases). The germline gives CDR1 MNHEY, CDR2 SVGAGI. Trimming took off 0 bases at V and 5 bases at J, with 10 bases between the two ends. CDR3 size: 15 residues. CDR3 nucleotide sequence: TGTGCCAGCAGTTACTCGTCGGGGGGCAATGAAAAACTGTTTTTT. Protein: CASSYSSGGNEKLFF.

V and J are TRBV5-6 and TRBJ1-2; 7 bases are a match to TRBD1. Germline CDR1 is SGHDT and CDR2 is YYEEEE. The CDR3 covers 12 residues. The CDR3 bases are TGTCGACAGGGCCGAGCTAACTATGGCTACACCTTC. As protein: CRQGRANYGYTF.

This chain links TRBV12-3 or TRBV12-4 with TRBJ2-5; no firm D call. The V and J ends lost 3 bases and 5 bases respectively, with 10 bases between them. The CDR3 sequence is 13 residues long. The DNA for the CDR3 is TGTGCCAGCAGTTTGGCCCTGAGGGAGACCCAGTACTTC. Protein product: CASSLALRETQYF.

This clone has a handful of counts. The chain employs TRBV21-1 and TRBJ1-1. TRBV21-1 is termed a pseudogene. The CDR3 spans 17 residues. In DNA form, the CDR3 reads TGTGCCAGCAGCAAAGCCGTTATGTGGAAGAGGTGCACTGAAGCTTTCTTT. Residues: CASSKAVMWKRCTEAFF.

The genes are TRBV7-6 and TRBJ1-1, with D unresolved. The CDR3 sequence is 14 residues long. Trimming took off 1 base at V and 1 base at J, with 7 bases between the two ends. Germline V gives CDR1 SGHVS, CDR2 FNYEAQ. CDR3 nucleotide sequence: TGTGCCAGCAGCTTAGGCCAGGAGAACACTGAAGCTTTCTTT. Translation gives CASSLGQENTEAFF.

The rearrangement links TRBV5-1 to TRBJ2-7; 9 bases line up with TRBD2. This CDR3 is built from 15 residues. Germline V lookup: CDR1 SGHRS, CDR2 YFSETQ. The ends lost 4 bases at V and 0 bases at J; junction bases unmatched: 5. The CDR3 spells CASSRSGGSSYEQYF. The CDR3 DNA sequence: TGCGCCAGCAGCCGGAGCGGGGGGAGCTCCTACGAGCAGTACTTC.

This chain links TRBV25-1 with TRBJ1-2; D gene ambiguous. The CDR3 extends over 14 amino acids. The germline V gene has CDR1 MGHDK and CDR2 SYGVNS. Trimming removed 0 bases at V and 2 bases at J, with 7 bases between. Here the CDR3 reads CASSEYGQNYGYTF. The CDR3, as DNA: TGTGCCAGCAGTGAATATGGGCAGAACTATGGCTACACCTTC.

V and J are TRBV6-2 or TRBV6-3 and TRBJ2-7, with D perhaps matching TRBD1 (5 bases). V shed 3 bases and J shed 3 bases, with 12 bases lying between them. The CDR3 consists of 14 residues. The germline V gene encodes CDR1 MNHEY and CDR2 SVGEGT. The CDR3: CASSYKQENYEQYF. As DNA, the CDR3 is TGTGCCAGCAGTTATAAACAGGAGAACTACGAGCAGTACTTC.

The V gene is TRBV6-5, the J gene TRBJ2-3; D is uncertain. Germline V CDR1 and CDR2: MNHEY, SVGAGI. The V end lost 5 bases, the J end lost 4 bases, and 13 bases lay between the germline ends. The CDR3 is 14 residues long. The DNA for the CDR3 is TGTGCCAGCAGTCCTTACCCCCAGGCAGATACGCAGTATTTT. Protein: CASSPYPQADTQYF.

This clone was found once. The V gene is TRBV30, the J gene TRBJ1-1, with D tentatively TRBD1 (5 bases). The length of the CDR3 is 13 residues. The V end was cut by 2 bases, the J end by 0 bases, with 7 bases between. Germline lookup yields CDR1 GTSNPN and CDR2 SVGIG (reference sequence). The CDR3 spells CAWSMTVNTEAFF. The CDR3 DNA follows: TGTGCCTGGAGTATGACAGTGAACACTGAAGCTTTCTTT.

CDR3 sequence (DNA): TGCGCCAGCAGCACTACAGGGTTGGAGTTTGGTGGAAACACCATATATTTT. Its protein is CASSTTGLEFGGNTIYF. The rearrangement links TRBV5-1 to TRBJ1-3; D possibly corresponds to TRBD1 (6 bases). CDR1 is SGHRS and CDR2 is YFSETQ in the germline V gene. V was shortened by 4 bases and J by 3 bases, with 20 bases between the two germline ends. The CDR3 sequence is 17 residues long.

CDR3 nucleotide sequence: TGTGCCAGCAGCTTAGGGGGACAGGGGGATGTCGAGCAGTTCTTC. Amino acid sequence: CASSLGGQGDVEQFF. This chain links TRBV5-4 with TRBJ2-1; 11 bases match TRBD1. Germline V gives CDR1 SGHNT, CDR2 YYREEE (reference sequence). V dropped 2 bases and J dropped 10; count of bases not matched to a gene: 8. This CDR3 has 15 residues.

This clone was counted only a few times. The chain is built from TRBV28 and TRBJ1-6; D uncertain. CDR1 is MDHEN and CDR2 is SYDVKM in the germline V gene. This CDR3 comprises 14 residues. Between the trimmed V and J ends, which lost 6 bases and 2 bases, there was a span of 8 bases. The CDR3 bases are TGTGCCAGCAGCCCCCCCGCCTATAATTCACCCCTCCACTTT. Its protein is CASSPPAYNSPLHF.

Concerning this clone: Other DNA sequences in this sample translate to the same CDR3. The V gene is TRBV7-2, the J gene TRBJ2-7; no clear D gene. Trimming removed 1 base from V and 3 bases from J, with 7 bases in between. The CDR3 is 13 amino acids. The germline V gene has CDR1 SGHTA and CDR2 FQGNSA. CDR3 region: CASSLGWLYEQYF. The CDR3 nucleotides read TGTGCCAGCAGCTTAGGGTGGCTCTACGAGCAGTACTTC.